This T cell receptor (beta chain) was sequenced for a study of blood T cells in healthy people across ages (dated by TCRdb to the mid-2010s). General notes on the study: In model experiments, template switching captured about one uniquely barcoded TCR beta cDNA molecule for every two T cells. The donors were divided into four age groups: young (average around 16 years), middle-aged (roughly 42), aged (roughly 60) and long-lived (more than 75). Age-related changes in TCR beta repertoire diversity were measured in the study by deep sequencing normalized with unique cDNA molecular identifiers. Two additional independent replicas of 1 million unique cDNA reads from the same blood draw were analyzed for two donors (one aged 18 to 30 and one aged 80 or older). To avoid experimental bias, donors of different ages were randomly spread across the sequencing lanes. Beyond this particular receptor, the publication reports: Compared with the aged group, the long-lived group had more naive CD4+ T cells, fewer expanded clones and increased TCR diversity, suggesting age selection. The percentage of naive T cells measured by flow cytometry correlated strongly with observed TCR beta diversity. Estimates of total diversity based on one million sequenced T cells were regarded as lower bounds and as underestimates. Observed TCR beta diversity per million T cells fell roughly linearly with age, and a significant reduction was already apparent by age approximately 40. Since profiling was done on bulk unsorted PBMCs, naive and antigen-experienced compartments could not be conclusively compared. Because donor CMV infection status was unknown, age-related changes in expanded clonotypes were potentially confounded.

Clipping removes 2 bases from V and 1 base from J, with 6 as the unmatched junction base count. The CDR3 has 16 amino acids, counting the end cysteine and phenylalanine. Left in the record is the CDR3 DNA by itself, 48 bases read in frame from the first base. Looking up the germline V gene yields CDR1 KGHSH and CDR2 LQKENI. The library was built by means of 5' RACE. The data were produced on an Illumina HiSeq 2500. A second PCR of about 6 to 12 cycles was run with a J-beta primer mix and a sample-barcoded 5' primer. Each TCR beta cDNA molecule received a unique molecular identifier from a template-switch 5' adaptor carrying 12 random nucleotides. Each sample yielded at least 3 million CDR3-containing paired-end reads. First-strand cDNA synthesis was performed from all RNA using the Mint cDNA synthesis kit, with priming by a TRBC-specific oligonucleotide. Following uracil-DNA glycosylase treatment, a first 18-cycle PCR with universal primers M1SS and BC2_uni_R was performed on all cDNA. The published analysis was carried out like this. For normalization, 1 million high-quality reads were randomly selected from each sample, with every read carrying a distinct molecular identifier. Instead of being binned into consensus sequences, reads that shared molecular identifiers were thrown out. MiTCR, run with a Q25 quality threshold and the strictest error-elimination algorithm, handled CDR3 identification, clonotype clustering and error correction. A nonparametric unseen species model using Euler transformation provided a lower-bound estimate of total TCR beta diversity. The public reads were reprocessed in TCRdb via fastp at Q25 and MiXCR, keeping in-frame beta chains. Rows are combined by CDR3 protein, so each entry shows the most common genes and DNA. TCRdb's processing, not the study's, gives the V and J calls here. The sample table contains about 1,500,000 distinct CDR3 sequences; only one count was recorded for 25% to 30% of them. 6.5% to 8.5% of the sample comes from the top ten.

The donors were roughly 40 Caucasian individuals from Russia, aged roughly 6 to 100 years, who were systemically healthy. Approximately 9.3 milliliters of peripheral blood were drawn from each donor into EDTA-treated Vacutainer tubes. Ficoll-Paque density-gradient centrifugation was used to isolate PBMCs, with at least 6.5 million per sample. Total RNA was extracted from PBMCs with Trizol reagent, with at least 5 micrograms obtained per sample. For every donor, flow cytometry on a PBMC aliquot measured the percentage of naive CD45RAhigh/CD27high T cells. This clonotype was recorded a few times. What antigen it recognizes has not been identified. One base away there is no much larger clone; base qualities are not given.

This receptor chain uses TRBV18 and TRBJ2-3; 7 of the junction bases match TRBD2. This sequence was found in a woman aged 25 to 39 in good health. Sequencing was carried out using blood. The DNA reads TGTGCCAGCTCACCATCCGGGACTAAGCGCACAGATACGCAGTATTTT. Translation gives CASSPSGTKRTDTQYF.